A single sample gave rise to the 22 T cell receptor beta chains below, sequenced in a study of blood T cells in healthy people across ages. PCR was performed a second time for roughly 6 to 12 cycles using a sample-barcoded 5' primer and a J-beta primer mix. TCRdb recomputed calls from the 5' RACE reads with MiXCR, one row per CDR3 protein. The repertoire has about a million distinct CDR3 sequences, more than 30% of them found once; the top ten carry about an eighth. The sequencing sample was made of blood. These receptors came from a man aged 18 to 30 in good health.

About this clonotype itself: A much larger clonotype is one base distant, so this may be a read error. The rearrangement joins TRBV10-3 to TRBJ2-3, with no clear D. Trimming removed 0 bases from V and 2 bases from J, with 9 bases in between. CDR1 and CDR2 from the germline V gene are ENHRY and SYGVKD. The CDR3 consists of 15 residues. CDR3 sequence: CAISESSPSTDTQYF. CDR3 nucleotides: TGTGCCATCAGTGAGTCGTCACCTTCCACAGATACGCAGTATTTT.

There are a few counts of this clonotype. The rearrangement joins TRBV6-5 to TRBJ2-3; possible D gene TRBD2, 6 bases. V was cut by 8 bases and J by 3 bases, with 12 bases left in between. The germline V gene encodes CDR1 MNHEY and CDR2 SVGAGI. CDR3 length equals 13 residues. The CDR3 region is CASWDFGTDTQYF. The CDR3 bases are TGTGCCAGCTGGGACTTCGGGACAGATACGCAGTATTTT.

CDR3 region: CSAREGAGGDTQYF. CDR3 sequence (DNA): TGCAGTGCTAGAGAGGGCGCAGGGGGAGATACGCAGTATTTT. The chain recombines TRBV20-1 with TRBJ2-3; 7 bases map to TRBD1. CDR3 size: 14 residues. Germline assignment: CDR1 DFQATT and CDR2 SNEGSKA (reference sequence). The ends lost 0 bases at V and 5 bases at J; junction bases unmatched: 5.

This chain connects TRBV9 to TRBJ2-2, with D possibly being TRBD1 or TRBD2 (5 bases each). The CDR3 runs 13 residues. With 2 bases removed from V and 7 bases from J, the gap between germline ends came to 9 bases. From germline, CDR1 is SGDLS and CDR2 YYNGEE. The CDR3 DNA follows: TGTGCCAGCAGCGTGGGGGTGAACGGGGAGCTGTTTTTT. It yields the protein CASSVGVNGELFF.

The chain links TRBV20-1 to TRBJ2-5, with 8 bases matching TRBD2. Trimming removed 5 bases from V and 11 bases from J; junction bases left unmatched: 19. The CDR3 covers 15 residues. CDR1 is DFQATT, CDR2 SNEGSKA, per germline (reference sequence). CDR3 coding DNA: TGCAGTGCTCGGCCCGGGGGGGGCCACTGCAATGAGCAGTACTTC. Protein product: CSARPGGGHCNEQYF.

In this sample, this clonotype turned up a few times. The V gene is TRBV27, the J gene TRBJ1-4, with D maybe TRBD1 (5 bases). The germline V gene encodes CDR1 MNHEY and CDR2 SMNVEV (reference sequence). The CDR3 covers 14 residues. With 4 bases removed from V and 4 bases from J, the gap between germline ends came to 10 bases. The CDR3 DNA reads as TGTGCCAGCAGTTCGGGACCGAATAATGAAAAACTGTTTTTT. Its protein is CASSSGPNNEKLFF. The full variable domain, rest sourced from reference TRBV27 and TRBJ1-4, is EAQVTQNPRYLITVTGKKLTVTCSQNMNHEYMSWYRQDPGLGLRQIYYSMNVEVTDKGDVPEGYKVSRKEKRNFPLILESPSPNQTSLYFCASSSGPNNEKLFFGSGTQLSVL.

V and J are TRBV9 and TRBJ1-2, with TRBD1 matching over 9 bases. Losses at the gene ends were 4 bases for V and 5 bases for J; bases not matched to a gene: 6. The germline gives CDR1 SGDLS, CDR2 YYNGEE. The CDR3 consists of 14 residues. As DNA, the CDR3 is TGTGCCAGCAGCCAAGGGGACAGGGAATATGGCTACACCTTC. Residues: CASSQGDREYGYTF.

The chain employs TRBV27 and TRBJ2-1; a weak D match, TRBD1 (6 bases). This CDR3 has 15 residues. Trimming took 3 bases from V and 2 from J, leaving 11 bases between them. Germline assignment: CDR1 MNHEY and CDR2 SMNVEV (reference sequence). CDR3 DNA sequence: TGTGCCAGCAGTTTCGACAGGTCCCCCTACAATGAGCAGTTCTTC. This codes for CASSFDRSPYNEQFF.

This clonotype was recorded a few times. The chain links TRBV6-2 or TRBV6-3 to TRBJ2-1; 9 positions match TRBD2. J was trimmed by 8 bases and V by 4 bases; bases with no gene match: 15. Germline V gives CDR1 MNHEY, CDR2 SVGEGT. The CDR3 contains 17 residues. The CDR3 DNA reads TGTGCCAGCAGTTTCTCCCTTAAATGGGCTAGCGGGGATGAGCAGTTCTTC. Translated: CASSFSLKWASGDEQFF.

J is TRBJ1-5 and V is TRBV28; 7 bases fit TRBD1. Germline CDR1 MDHEN, CDR2 SYDVKM. J gave up 6 bases and V 1 base, and 6 bases lay outside the gene matches. The CDR3 extends over 15 amino acids. The CDR3 protein is CASSLSRQGFQPQHF. The CDR3 coding sequence is TGTGCCAGCAGTTTATCTCGACAGGGCTTTCAGCCCCAGCATTTT.

This clonotype was recorded a few times. This chain joins TRBV20-1 and TRBJ1-2, with D possibly matching TRBD1 (6 bases). Germline V CDR1 and CDR2: DFQATT, SNEGSKA (reference sequence). The CDR3 length is 14 residues. Trimming took off 6 bases at V and 8 bases at J, with 22 bases between the two ends. The CDR3 DNA reads TGCAGTGCCAAGACAGGTATCGGAATTGGCGGCTACACCTTC. Amino acid sequence: CSAKTGIGIGGYTF.

The genes are TRBV6-5 and TRBJ2-2, with D uncertain. V gave up 8 bases and J gave up 0 bases, with 13 bases separating them. The CDR3 spans 15 residues. Per germline, CDR1 MNHEY and CDR2 SVGAGI. In nucleotides, the CDR3 is TGTGCCAGCGTAGGAAGAGAACCGAACACCGGGGAGCTGTTTTTT. Encoded protein: CASVGREPNTGELFF.

V gene TRBV2 combines with J gene TRBJ2-5, with D perhaps given as TRBD1 or TRBD2 (5 bases each). The CDR3 has 13 amino acids. Looked up from germline, CDR1 is SNHLY and CDR2 is FYNNEI. The ends were cut back, 4 bases at V and 0 bases at J, with 6 bases in the middle. The CDR3: CASSGGHQETQYF. The CDR3 DNA reads TGTGCCAGCAGTGGGGGACACCAAGAGACCCAGTACTTC.

For this clonotype: Mismatch with germline at one junction end may stem from a read error. J is TRBJ2-3 and V is TRBV10-3; TRBD1 is a possible D gene (6 bases). Germline V gives CDR1 ENHRY, CDR2 SYGVKD. CDR3 length equals 16 residues. The CDR3 here is CAVSESNRVIADTQYF. The CDR3 DNA follows: TGTGCCGTCAGTGAGTCGAACAGGGTGATCGCAGATACGCAGTATTTT.

This rearrangement joins TRBV4-3 to TRBJ2-5, with D uncertain. The V end lost 0 bases, the J end lost 11 bases, and 19 bases lay between the germline ends. This CDR3 is built from 15 residues. Germline V CDR1 and CDR2: LGHNA, YSLEER. The CDR3 region is CASSQDGRGYNEQYF. The CDR3 nucleotides are TGCGCCAGCAGCCAAGATGGACGCGGTTACAATGAGCAGTACTTC.

The V and J genes are TRBV6-4 and TRBJ2-2; D not certain. V lost 2 bases, J lost 4 bases, and 14 bases lay in between. Per the germline V gene, CDR1 is MRHNA and CDR2 is SNTAGT. There are 16 residues in the CDR3. The CDR3: CASSDKPAPSTGELFF. As DNA, the CDR3 is TGTGCCAGCAGTGACAAGCCAGCCCCGAGCACCGGGGAGCTGTTTTTT.

The chain has TRBV10-3 and TRBJ2-2; the D gene is possibly TRBD1 (5 bases). The germline V gene encodes CDR1 ENHRY and CDR2 SYGVKD. Deletions cut 7 bases from V and 3 bases from J, with 9 bases between. This CDR3 is 13 amino acids long. The CDR3 DNA reads TGTGCCATCACCGACAGAGACACCGGGGAGCTGTTTTTT. Residues: CAITDRDTGELFF.

This clonotype has more than one count but fewer than ten. This sequence joins TRBV6-5 and TRBJ1-2, with D possibly being TRBD1 (6 bases). V shed 0 bases and J shed 8 bases, with 13 bases lying between them. This CDR3 spans 14 amino acids. Germline V lookup: CDR1 MNHEY, CDR2 SVGAGI. CDR3 coding DNA: TGTGCCAGCAGTTACTCGGAAACAGGGCTCGGCTACACCTTC. Its protein product is CASSYSETGLGYTF.

V gene TRBV6-2 or TRBV6-3 combines with J gene TRBJ1-5; D might be TRBD1 (5 bases). The V end lost 10 bases, the J end lost 5 bases, and 12 bases lay between the germline ends. CDR1 is MNHEY, CDR2 SVGEGT, per germline. The CDR3 runs to 12 residues. CDR3 DNA sequence: TGTGCCACTAGAAAAGGGGATCAGCCCCAGCATTTT. Protein: CATRKGDQPQHF.

This clonotype was seen a single time. A much larger clone sits a single nucleotide away, making a read error possible. The gene calls are TRBV29-1 and TRBJ2-5; D may be TRBD2 (5 bases). The J call is doubtful: the DNA matches TRBJ2-7 better. CDR3 length equals 12 residues. From germline, CDR1 is SQVTM and CDR2 ANQGSEA. The CDR3 DNA reads TGCAGCGTTAGGACTCCGCCCTACGAGCAGTACTTC. It translates to CSVRTPPYEQYF.

As to this clonotype: One end of the junction fails to match germline, which may point to a read error. CDR3: CASSSGTGISNQSQHF. DNA of the CDR3: TGTGCCAGCTCCTCAGGGACAGGGATTAGCAATCAGTCCCAGCATTTT. J is TRBJ1-5 and V is TRBV5-6; 9 nucleotides match TRBD1. Germline CDR1 SGHDT, CDR2 YYEEEE. The CDR3 has 16 residues.

V and J are TRBV9 and TRBJ2-1, with D perhaps assigned TRBD1 or TRBD2 (5 bases each). Trimming took off 3 bases at V and 2 bases at J, with 9 bases between the two ends. In germline, CDR1 is SGDLS, CDR2 YYNGEE. This CDR3 is 14 amino acids long. CDR3 region: CASSGEGPYNEQFF. DNA for the CDR3: TGTGCCAGCAGCGGAGAGGGGCCCTACAATGAGCAGTTCTTC.